This T cell receptor (beta chain) emerged from a study of blood T cells in healthy people across ages. Study-wide background: Template switching picked up about one barcoded beta molecule for each two T cells.

There are many counts of this clonotype. Antigen: not known. General study findings and limits: Comparison with aged donors showed that long-lived donors had more naive CD4+ cells and higher diversity.

Germline V gene data show CDR1 as DFQATT and CDR2 as SNEGSKA (reference sequence). The CDR3 is 18 amino acids. V dropped 4 bases and J dropped 0; count of bases not matched to a gene: 8. Together with a sample-barcoded 5' primer, a J-beta primer mix was included in a second PCR lasting roughly 6 to 12 cycles. Each cDNA molecule, via a template-switch adaptor with 12 random nucleotides, was tagged. TCRdb reprocessed the 5' RACE reads via MiXCR and lists one record per CDR3 protein. The sample lists approximately 810,000 distinct CDR3 sequences, about 30% seen once, with around 15% in the top ten. Material for sequencing was blood. The chain uses TRBV20-1 and TRBJ2-3, with 15 bases lining up with TRBD2. The receptor comes from a woman over 75 in good health. The CDR3 reads CSAMGLAGGHASTDTQYF. The CDR3 nucleotides read TGCAGTGCTATGGGACTAGCGGGGGGACACGCTAGCACAGATACGCAGTATTTT.